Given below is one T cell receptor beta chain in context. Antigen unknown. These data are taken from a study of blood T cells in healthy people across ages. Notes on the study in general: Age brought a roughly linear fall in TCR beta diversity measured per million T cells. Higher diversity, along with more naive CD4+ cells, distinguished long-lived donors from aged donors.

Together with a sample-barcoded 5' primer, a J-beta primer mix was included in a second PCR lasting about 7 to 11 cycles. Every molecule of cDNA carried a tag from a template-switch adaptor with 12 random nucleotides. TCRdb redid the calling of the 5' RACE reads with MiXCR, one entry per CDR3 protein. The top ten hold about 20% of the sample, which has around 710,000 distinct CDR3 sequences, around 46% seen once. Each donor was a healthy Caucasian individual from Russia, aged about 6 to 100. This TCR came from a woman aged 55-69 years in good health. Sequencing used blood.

The CDR3 bases are TGCAGTGCTAGGAGAGGAGGGAAGGCTGAAGCTTTCTTT. It translates to CSARRGGKAEAFF. This rearrangement joins TRBV20-1 to TRBJ1-1; D is uncertain. CDR1 and CDR2 (germline): DFQATT, SNEGSKA (reference sequence). Between the trimmed V and J ends, which lost 3 bases and 6 bases, there was a span of 14 bases. The CDR3 is 13 residues long.